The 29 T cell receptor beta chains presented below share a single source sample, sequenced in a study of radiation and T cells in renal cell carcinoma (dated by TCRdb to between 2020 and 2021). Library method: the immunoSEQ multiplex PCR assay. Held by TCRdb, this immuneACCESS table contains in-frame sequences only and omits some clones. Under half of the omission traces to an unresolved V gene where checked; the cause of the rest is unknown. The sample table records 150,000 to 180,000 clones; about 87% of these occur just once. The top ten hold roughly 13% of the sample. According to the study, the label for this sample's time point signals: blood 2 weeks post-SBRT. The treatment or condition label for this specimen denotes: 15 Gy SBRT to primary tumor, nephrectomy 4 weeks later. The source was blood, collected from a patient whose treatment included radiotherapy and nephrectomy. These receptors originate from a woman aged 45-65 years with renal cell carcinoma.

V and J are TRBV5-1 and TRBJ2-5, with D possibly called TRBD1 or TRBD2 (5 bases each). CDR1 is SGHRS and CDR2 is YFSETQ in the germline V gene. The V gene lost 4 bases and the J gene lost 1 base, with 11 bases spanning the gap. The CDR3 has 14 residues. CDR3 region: CASSKGPSQETQYF. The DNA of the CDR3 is TGCGCCAGCAGCAAGGGACCGTCCCAAGAGACCCAGTACTTC.

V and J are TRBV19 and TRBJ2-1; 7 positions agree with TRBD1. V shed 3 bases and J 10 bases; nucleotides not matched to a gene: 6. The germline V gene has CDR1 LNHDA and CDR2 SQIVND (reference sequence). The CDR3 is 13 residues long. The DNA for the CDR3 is TGTGCCAGTAGTATGGGACAGTCGAGGGAGCAGTTCTTC. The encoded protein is CASSMGQSREQFF.

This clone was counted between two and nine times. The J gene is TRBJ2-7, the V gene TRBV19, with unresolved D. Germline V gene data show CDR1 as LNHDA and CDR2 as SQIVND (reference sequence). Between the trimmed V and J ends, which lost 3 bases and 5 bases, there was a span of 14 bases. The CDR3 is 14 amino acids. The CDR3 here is CASSITLTSNEQYF. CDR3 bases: TGTGCCAGTAGTATCACGTTGACTTCCAACGAGCAGTACTTC.

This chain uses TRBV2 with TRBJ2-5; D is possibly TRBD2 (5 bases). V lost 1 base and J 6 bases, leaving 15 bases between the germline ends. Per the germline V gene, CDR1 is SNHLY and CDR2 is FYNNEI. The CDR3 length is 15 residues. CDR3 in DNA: TGTGCCAGCAGTGAAGAAGAGGGTTCGGTAAAGACCCAGTACTTC. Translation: CASSEEEGSVKTQYF.

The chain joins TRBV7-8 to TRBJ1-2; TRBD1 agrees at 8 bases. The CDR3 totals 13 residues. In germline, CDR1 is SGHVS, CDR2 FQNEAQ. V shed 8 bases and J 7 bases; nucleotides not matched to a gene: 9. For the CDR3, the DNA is TGTGCCAGCTTCCAGACAGGGGCGTTTGGCTACACCTTC. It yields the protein CASFQTGAFGYTF. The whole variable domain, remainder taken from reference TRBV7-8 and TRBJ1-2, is GAGVSQSPRYKVAKRGQDVALRCDPISGHVSLFWYQQALGQGPEFLTYFQNEAQLDKSGLPSDRFFAERPEGSVSTLKIQRTQQEDSAVYLCASFQTGAFGYTFGSGTRLTVV.

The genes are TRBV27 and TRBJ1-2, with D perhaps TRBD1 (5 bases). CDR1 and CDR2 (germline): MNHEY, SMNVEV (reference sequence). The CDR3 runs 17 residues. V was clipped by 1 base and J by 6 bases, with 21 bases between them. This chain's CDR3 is CASSLLFVGEKVDGYTF. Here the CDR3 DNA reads TGTGCCAGCAGTTTATTATTTGTAGGGGAGAAGGTCGATGGCTACACCTTC.

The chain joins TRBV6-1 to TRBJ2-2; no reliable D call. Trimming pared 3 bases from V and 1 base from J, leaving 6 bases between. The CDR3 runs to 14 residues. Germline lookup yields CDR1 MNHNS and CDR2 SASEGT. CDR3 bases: TGTGCCAGCAGTGACCCCGGGAACACCGGGGAGCTGTTTTTT. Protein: CASSDPGNTGELFF.

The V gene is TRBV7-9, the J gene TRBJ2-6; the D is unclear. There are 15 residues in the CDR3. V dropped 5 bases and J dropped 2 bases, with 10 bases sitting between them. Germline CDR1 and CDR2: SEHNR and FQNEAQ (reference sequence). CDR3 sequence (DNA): TGTGCCAGCAGCCTACGCGTCCCTGGGGCCAACGTCCTGACTTTC. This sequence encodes CASSLRVPGANVLTF.

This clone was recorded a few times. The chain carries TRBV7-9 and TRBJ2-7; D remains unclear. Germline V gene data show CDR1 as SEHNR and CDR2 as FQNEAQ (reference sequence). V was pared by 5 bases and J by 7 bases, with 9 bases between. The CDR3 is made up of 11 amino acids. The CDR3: CASSNPQEQYF. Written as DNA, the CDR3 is TGTGCCAGCAGCAACCCACAGGAGCAGTACTTC.

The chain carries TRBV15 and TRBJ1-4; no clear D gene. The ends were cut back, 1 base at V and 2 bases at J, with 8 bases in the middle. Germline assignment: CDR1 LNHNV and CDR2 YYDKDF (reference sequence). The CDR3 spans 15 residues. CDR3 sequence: CATSRASPTNEKLFF. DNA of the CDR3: TGTGCCACCAGCAGAGCCAGCCCGACTAATGAAAAACTGTTTTTT.

The CDR3 DNA reads TGCGCCAGCAGCTTCCGGGGTACGGGGACCGGGTACTATGGCTACACCTTC. Its translation is CASSFRGTGTGYYGYTF. The chain joins TRBV5-1 to TRBJ1-2; TRBD1 might be the D (5 bases). There are 17 residues in the CDR3. Deletions cut 2 bases from V and 3 bases from J, with 20 bases between. Per the germline V gene, CDR1 is SGHRS and CDR2 is YFSETQ.

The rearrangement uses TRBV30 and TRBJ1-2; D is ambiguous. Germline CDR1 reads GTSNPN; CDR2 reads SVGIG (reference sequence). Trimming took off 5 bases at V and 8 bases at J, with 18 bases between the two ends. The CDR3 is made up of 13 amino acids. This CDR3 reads CAWQPGVLRGYTF. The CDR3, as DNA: TGTGCCTGGCAACCCGGGGTTTTAAGAGGCTACACCTTC.

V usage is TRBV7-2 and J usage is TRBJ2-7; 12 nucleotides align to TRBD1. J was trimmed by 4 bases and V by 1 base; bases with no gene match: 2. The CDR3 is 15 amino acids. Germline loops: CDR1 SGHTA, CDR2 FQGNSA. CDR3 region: CASSLGDRGLYEQYF. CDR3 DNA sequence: TGTGCCAGCAGCTTAGGGGACAGGGGGCTTTACGAGCAGTACTTC.

This chain's CDR3 is CASSSYTGTPAEAFF. The CDR3 DNA reads as TGTGCCAGCAGCTCCTACACCGGGACGCCGGCTGAAGCTTTCTTT. The chain carries TRBV9 and TRBJ1-1; a possible D gene is TRBD1 (5 bases). This CDR3 has 15 residues. Germline values: CDR1 SGDLS, CDR2 YYNGEE. The ends were cut back, 4 bases at V and 6 bases at J, with 19 bases in the middle.

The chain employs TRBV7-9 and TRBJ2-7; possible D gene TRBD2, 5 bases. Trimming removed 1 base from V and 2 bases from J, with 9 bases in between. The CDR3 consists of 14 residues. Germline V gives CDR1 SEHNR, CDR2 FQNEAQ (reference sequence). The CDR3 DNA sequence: TGTGCCAGCAGCTTAGGGACGGGAACCTACGAGCAGTACTTC. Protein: CASSLGTGTYEQYF. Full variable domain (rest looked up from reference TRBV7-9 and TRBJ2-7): DTGVSQNPRHKITKRGQNVTFRCDPISEHNRLYWYRQTLGQGPEFLTYFQNEAQLEKSRLLSDRFSAERPKGSFSTLEIQRTEQGDSAMYLCASSLGTGTYEQYFGPGTRLTVT.

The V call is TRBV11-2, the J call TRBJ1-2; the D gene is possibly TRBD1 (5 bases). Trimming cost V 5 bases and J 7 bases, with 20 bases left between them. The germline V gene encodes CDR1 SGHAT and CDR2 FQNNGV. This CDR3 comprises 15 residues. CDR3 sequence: CASSPMLSRGGGYTF. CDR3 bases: TGTGCCAGCAGCCCAATGCTCTCGAGGGGTGGTGGCTACACCTTC.

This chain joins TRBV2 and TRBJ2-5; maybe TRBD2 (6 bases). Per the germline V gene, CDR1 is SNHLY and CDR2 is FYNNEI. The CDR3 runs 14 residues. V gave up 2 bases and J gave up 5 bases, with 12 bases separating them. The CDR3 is CASSELSGRETQYF. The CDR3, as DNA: TGTGCCAGCAGTGAACTTTCAGGGAGGGAGACCCAGTACTTC.

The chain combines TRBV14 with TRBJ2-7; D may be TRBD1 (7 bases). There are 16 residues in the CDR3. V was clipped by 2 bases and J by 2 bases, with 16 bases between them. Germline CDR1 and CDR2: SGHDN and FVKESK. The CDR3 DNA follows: TGTGCCAGCAGCCAACCCTTTGGAGGGGGCCCCTACGAGCAGTACTTC. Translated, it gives CASSQPFGGGPYEQYF.

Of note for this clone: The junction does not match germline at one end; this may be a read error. CDR3 bases: TGTGCTAGCAGCTTGGGGACAGGCAAAGAGACCCAGTACTTC. Encoded protein: CASSLGTGKETQYF. The V call is TRBV7-7, the J call TRBJ2-5; 8 bases line up with TRBD1. Germline values: CDR1 SSHAT, CDR2 FNYEAQ (reference sequence). The CDR3 contains 14 residues. The whole variable domain, filled in from reference TRBV7-7 and TRBJ2-5, reads GAGVSQSPRYKVTKRGQDVTLRCDPISSHATLYWYQQALGQGPEFLTYFNYEAQPDKSGLPSDRFSAERPEGSISTLTIQRTEQRDSAMYRCASSLGTGKETQYFGPGTRLLVL.

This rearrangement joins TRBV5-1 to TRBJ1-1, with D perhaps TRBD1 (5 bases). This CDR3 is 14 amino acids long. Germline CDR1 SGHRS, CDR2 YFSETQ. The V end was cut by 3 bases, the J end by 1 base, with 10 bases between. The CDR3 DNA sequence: TGCGCCAGCAGCTCCTTGACAGCGAACACTGAAGCTTTCTTT. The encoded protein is CASSSLTANTEAFF.

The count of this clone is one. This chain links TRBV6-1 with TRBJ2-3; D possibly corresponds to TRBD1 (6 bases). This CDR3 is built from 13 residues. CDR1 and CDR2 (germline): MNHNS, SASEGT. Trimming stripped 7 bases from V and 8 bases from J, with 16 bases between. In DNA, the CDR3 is TGTGCCAGCAATTTGGACAGAAGGGGTACGCAGTATTTT. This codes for CASNLDRRGTQYF.

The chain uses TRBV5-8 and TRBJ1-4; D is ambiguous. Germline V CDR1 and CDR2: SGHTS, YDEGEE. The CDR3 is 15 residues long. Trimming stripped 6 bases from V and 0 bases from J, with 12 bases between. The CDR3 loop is CASTSVGTTNEKLFF. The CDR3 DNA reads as TGTGCCAGCACCTCGGTCGGCACAACTAATGAAAAACTGTTTTTT.

This CDR3 is CASSSQGSGGYTF. The CDR3 nucleotides are TGCGCCAGCAGCTCCCAGGGTTCAGGAGGCTACACCTTC. The genes are TRBV5-1 and TRBJ1-2; tentative D call: TRBD1 (5 bases). CDR1 and CDR2 from the germline V gene are SGHRS and YFSETQ. Trimming took off 3 bases at V and 8 bases at J, with 14 bases between the two ends. This CDR3 region has 13 residues.

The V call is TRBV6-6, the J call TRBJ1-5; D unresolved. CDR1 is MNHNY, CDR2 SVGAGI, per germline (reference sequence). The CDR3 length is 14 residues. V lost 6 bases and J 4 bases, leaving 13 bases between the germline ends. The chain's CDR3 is CASRKDSPNQPQHF. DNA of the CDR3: TGTGCCAGCAGGAAGGACTCCCCAAATCAGCCCCAGCATTTT.

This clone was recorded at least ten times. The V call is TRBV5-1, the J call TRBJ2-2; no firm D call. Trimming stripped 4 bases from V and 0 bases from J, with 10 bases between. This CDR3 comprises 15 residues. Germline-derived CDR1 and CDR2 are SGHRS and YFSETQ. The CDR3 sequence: CASSPSRANTGELFF. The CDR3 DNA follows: TGCGCCAGCAGCCCTTCAAGAGCGAACACCGGGGAGCTGTTTTTT.

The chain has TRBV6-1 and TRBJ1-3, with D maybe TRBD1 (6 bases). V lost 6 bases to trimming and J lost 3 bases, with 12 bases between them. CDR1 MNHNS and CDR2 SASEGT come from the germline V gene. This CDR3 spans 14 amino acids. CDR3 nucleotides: TGTGCCAGCAGCCTACAGGGAATTGGAAACACCATATATTTT. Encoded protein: CASSLQGIGNTIYF.

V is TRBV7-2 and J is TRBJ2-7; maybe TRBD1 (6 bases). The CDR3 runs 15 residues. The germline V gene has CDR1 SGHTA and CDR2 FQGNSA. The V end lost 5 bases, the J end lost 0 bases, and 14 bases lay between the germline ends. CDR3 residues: CASSLRTASSYEQYF. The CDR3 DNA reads TGTGCCAGCAGCCTCAGGACAGCTAGCTCCTACGAGCAGTACTTC.

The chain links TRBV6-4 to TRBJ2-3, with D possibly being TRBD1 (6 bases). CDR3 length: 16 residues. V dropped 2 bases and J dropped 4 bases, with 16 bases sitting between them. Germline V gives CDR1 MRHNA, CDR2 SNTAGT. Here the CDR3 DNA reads TGTGCCAGCAGTGACCACGGACAGCCCATGCCAGATACGCAGTATTTT. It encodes CASSDHGQPMPDTQYF.

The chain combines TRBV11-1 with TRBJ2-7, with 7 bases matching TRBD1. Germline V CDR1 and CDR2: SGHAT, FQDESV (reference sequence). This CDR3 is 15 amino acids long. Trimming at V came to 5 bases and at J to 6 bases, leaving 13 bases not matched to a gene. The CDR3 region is CASSRLTGLHGEQYF. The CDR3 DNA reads TGTGCCAGCAGCCGTTTGACAGGGCTGCACGGCGAGCAGTACTTC.